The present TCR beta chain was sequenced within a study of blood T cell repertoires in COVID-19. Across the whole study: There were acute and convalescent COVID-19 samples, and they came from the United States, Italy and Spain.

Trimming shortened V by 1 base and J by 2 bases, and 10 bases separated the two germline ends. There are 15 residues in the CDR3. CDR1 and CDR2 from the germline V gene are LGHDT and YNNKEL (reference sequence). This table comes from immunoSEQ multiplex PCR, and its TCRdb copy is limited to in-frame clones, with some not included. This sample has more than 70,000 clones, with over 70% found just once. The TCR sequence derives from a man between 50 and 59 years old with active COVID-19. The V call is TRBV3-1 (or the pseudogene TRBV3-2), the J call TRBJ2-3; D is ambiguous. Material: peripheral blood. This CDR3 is CASSQGVRLTDTQYF. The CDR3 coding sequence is TGTGCCAGCAGCCAAGGGGTTAGACTCACAGATACGCAGTATTTT.